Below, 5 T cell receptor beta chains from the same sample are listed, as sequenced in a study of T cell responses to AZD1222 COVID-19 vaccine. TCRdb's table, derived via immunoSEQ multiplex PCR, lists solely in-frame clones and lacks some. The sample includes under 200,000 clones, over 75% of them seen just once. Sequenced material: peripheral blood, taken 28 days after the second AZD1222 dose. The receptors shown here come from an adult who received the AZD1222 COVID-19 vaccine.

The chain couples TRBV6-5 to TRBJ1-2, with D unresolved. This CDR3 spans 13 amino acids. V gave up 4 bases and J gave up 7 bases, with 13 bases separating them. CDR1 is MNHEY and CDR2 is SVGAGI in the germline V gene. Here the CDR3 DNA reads TGTGCCAGCAGTTTCCGGGCGGGATCTGGCTACACCTTC. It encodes CASSFRAGSGYTF.

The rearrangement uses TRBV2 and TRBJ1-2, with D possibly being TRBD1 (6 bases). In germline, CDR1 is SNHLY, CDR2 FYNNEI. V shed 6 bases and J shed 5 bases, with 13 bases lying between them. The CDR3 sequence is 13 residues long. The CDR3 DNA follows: TGTGCCAGCAGCGACACAGGGTCGTATGGCTACACCTTC. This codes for CASSDTGSYGYTF.

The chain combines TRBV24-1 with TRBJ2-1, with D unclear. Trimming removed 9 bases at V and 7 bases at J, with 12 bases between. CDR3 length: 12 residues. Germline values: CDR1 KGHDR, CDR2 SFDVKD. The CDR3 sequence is CATGSSLNEQFF. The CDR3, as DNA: TGTGCCACCGGAAGCTCTCTGAATGAGCAGTTCTTC.

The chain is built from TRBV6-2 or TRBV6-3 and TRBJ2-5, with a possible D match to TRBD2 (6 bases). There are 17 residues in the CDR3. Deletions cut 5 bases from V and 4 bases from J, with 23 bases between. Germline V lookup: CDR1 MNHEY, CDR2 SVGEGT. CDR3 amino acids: CASSPMTSSTRRETQYF. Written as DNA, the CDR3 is TGTGCCAGCAGTCCAATGACTAGTTCGACTCGTCGAGAGACCCAGTACTTC.

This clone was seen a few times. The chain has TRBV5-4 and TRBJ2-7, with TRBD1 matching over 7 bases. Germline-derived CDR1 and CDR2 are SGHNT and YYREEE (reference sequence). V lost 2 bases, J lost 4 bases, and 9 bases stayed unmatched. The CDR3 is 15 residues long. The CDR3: CASSFAGTAVYEQYF. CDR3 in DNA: TGTGCCAGCAGCTTTGCCGGGACAGCAGTGTACGAGCAGTACTTC.